This T cell receptor beta chain stems from a study of T cell repertoires in aging, cancer and after chemotherapy. Study information: Six age groups, ranging from 30 or younger to 70 or older, included the donors. Paired samples before and after chemotherapy came from glioblastoma patients receiving temozolomide-based therapy.

For this clonotype: Its antigen is undetermined.

Multiplex touch-down PCR with TRB-A/B primers amplified rearranged V-D-J TRB sequences. Each CDR3 protein gets one entry after TCRdb re-called the multiplex PCR reads with MiXCR. The sample has some 2,000 distinct CDR3 sequences, about 23% seen once. TCR beta rearrangements were amplified from peripheral blood genomic DNA. Study-level findings and limits: In each cancer cohort, median generation probability increased across chemotherapy, suggesting thymic output rebounded.

The CDR3 is made up of 13 amino acids. Germline V gene data show CDR1 as DFQATT and CDR2 as SNEGSKA (reference sequence). Trimming pared 2 bases from V and 3 bases from J, leaving 7 bases between. This clonotype was obtained from a human donor with a solid tumor. The specimen sequenced was blood. The chain joins TRBV20-1 to TRBJ1-4, with a possible D match to TRBD1 (5 bases). The CDR3 nucleotides are TGCAGTGCTAGACAGGGACCTAATGAAAAACTGTTTTTT. Its protein is CSARQGPNEKLFF.